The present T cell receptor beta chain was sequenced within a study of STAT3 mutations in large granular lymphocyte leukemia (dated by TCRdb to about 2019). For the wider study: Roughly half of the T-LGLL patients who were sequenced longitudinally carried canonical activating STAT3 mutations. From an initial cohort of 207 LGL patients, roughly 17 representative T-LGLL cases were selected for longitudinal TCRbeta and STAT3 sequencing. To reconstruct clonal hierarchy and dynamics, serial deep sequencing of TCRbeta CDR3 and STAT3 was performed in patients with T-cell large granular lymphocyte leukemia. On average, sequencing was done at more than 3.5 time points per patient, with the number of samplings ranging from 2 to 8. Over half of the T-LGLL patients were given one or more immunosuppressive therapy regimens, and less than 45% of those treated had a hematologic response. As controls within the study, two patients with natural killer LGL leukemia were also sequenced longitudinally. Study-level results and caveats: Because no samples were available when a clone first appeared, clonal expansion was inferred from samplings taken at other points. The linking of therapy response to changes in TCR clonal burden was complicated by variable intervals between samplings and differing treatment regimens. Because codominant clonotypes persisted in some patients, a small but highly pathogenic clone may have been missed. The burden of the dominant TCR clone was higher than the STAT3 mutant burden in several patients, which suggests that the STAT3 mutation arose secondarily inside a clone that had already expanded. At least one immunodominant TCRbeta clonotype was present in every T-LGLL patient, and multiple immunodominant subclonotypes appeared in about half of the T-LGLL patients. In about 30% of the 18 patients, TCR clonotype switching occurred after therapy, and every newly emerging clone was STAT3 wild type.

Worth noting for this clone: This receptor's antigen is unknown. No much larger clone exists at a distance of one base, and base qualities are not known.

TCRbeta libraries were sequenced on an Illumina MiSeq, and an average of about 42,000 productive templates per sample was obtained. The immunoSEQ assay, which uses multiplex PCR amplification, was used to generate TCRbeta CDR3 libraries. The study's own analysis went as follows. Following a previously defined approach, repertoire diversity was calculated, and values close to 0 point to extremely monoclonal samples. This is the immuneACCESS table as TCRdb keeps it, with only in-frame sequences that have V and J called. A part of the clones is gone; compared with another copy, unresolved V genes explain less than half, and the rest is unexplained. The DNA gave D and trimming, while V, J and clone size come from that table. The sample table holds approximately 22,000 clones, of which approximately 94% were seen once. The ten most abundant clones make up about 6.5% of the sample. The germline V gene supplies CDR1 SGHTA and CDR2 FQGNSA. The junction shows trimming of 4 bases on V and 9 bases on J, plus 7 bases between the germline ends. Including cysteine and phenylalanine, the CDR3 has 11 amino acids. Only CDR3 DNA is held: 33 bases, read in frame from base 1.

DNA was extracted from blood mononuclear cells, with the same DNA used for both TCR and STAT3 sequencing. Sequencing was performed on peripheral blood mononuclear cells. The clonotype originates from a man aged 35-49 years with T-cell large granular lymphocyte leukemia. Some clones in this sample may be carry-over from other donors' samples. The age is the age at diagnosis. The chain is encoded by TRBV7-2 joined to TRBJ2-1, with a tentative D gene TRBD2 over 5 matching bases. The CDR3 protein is CASSWRSEQFF. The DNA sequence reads TGTGCCAGCAGCTGGAGGAGTGAGCAGTTCTTC.